This T cell receptor beta chain originates from a study of CD8+ T cells in alopecia areata. Study-level results: Sequencing of scalp tissue also captures the resident alphabeta T cells of normal skin.

Reverse transcription of extracted RNA yielded cDNA, which provided the sequencing template. TCRdb's table, derived via immunoSEQ multiplex PCR, lists solely in-frame clones and lacks some. The sample lists around 60,000 clones, 44% occurring once. The sample holds a few counts of this clone. Its target is not known. CDR1 and CDR2 (germline): SEHNR, FQNEAQ (reference sequence). V was cut by 5 bases and J by 3 bases, with 17 bases left in between. The CDR3 extends over 15 amino acids. This receptor was identified in a human donor with alopecia areata. Sequencing was carried out using NKG2D-low CD8+ T cells sorted from blood. The chain links TRBV7-9 to TRBJ2-7; D is tentatively TRBD1 or TRBD2 (5 bases each). The DNA of the CDR3 is TGTGCCAGCAGCACACTGGGGAGACAGAGCTACGAGCAGTACTTC. Residues: CASSTLGRQSYEQYF.